The next 12 T cell receptor beta chains were all read from a single sample in a study of T-cell reconstitution after alpha-beta-depleted transplantation in children. TCRbeta library preparation incorporated unique molecular identifiers. TCRdb itself ran the PCR reads through MiXCR, one entry per CDR3 protein. The table lists about 830,000 distinct CDR3 sequences, roughly 15% of them singletons. Source: PBMCs, mostly from graft donor cells, taken 360 days after TCRalphabeta/CD19-depleted stem cell transplant. Source of these receptors: a male patient younger than 18 who had a stem cell transplant for acute lymphoblastic leukemia, so the T cells may come from the graft donor.

This sequence joins TRBV14 and TRBJ1-2; tentative D call: TRBD1 (6 bases). Germline CDR1 and CDR2: SGHDN and FVKESK. The CDR3 length is 18 residues. Trimming shortened V by 0 bases and J by 0 bases, and 17 bases separated the two germline ends. Here the CDR3 DNA reads TGTGCCAGCAGCCAAGATAAAAGGAGGCGGACAGCTAACTATGGCTACACCTTC. It codes for CASSQDKRRRTANYGYTF.

This clonotype was found a few times. The rearrangement links TRBV29-1 to TRBJ2-4; tentatively, D is TRBD1 (5 bases). The germline V gene encodes CDR1 SQVTM and CDR2 ANQGSEA. The CDR3 has 12 amino acids. Trimming shortened V by 7 bases and J by 6 bases, and 13 bases separated the two germline ends. The CDR3 DNA reads TGCAGCGCTCTGACAGCTGGAAACATTCAGTACTTC. This codes for CSALTAGNIQYF.

V gene TRBV27 combines with J gene TRBJ2-7, with 11 bases lining up with TRBD2. The CDR3 sequence is 13 residues long. The germline V gene encodes CDR1 MNHEY and CDR2 SMNVEV (reference sequence). V lost 11 bases to trimming and J lost 5 bases; unmatched junction nucleotides: 8. DNA of the CDR3: TGTGCCGTGGAAACTAGCGGGAGAAACGAGCAGTACTTC. Translated: CAVETSGRNEQYF.

This clonotype was observed a handful of times. The chain couples TRBV3-1 to TRBJ2-7; TRBD2 is a possible D gene (6 bases). The germline V gene encodes CDR1 LGHDT and CDR2 YNNKEL (reference sequence). The CDR3 totals 13 residues. With 3 bases removed from V and 2 bases from J, the gap between germline ends came to 8 bases. The CDR3 DNA is TGTGCCAGCAGCCACCCGGGAGCCTACGAGCAGTACTTC. Its translation is CASSHPGAYEQYF.

This clonotype showed up just once. A junction end diverges from the germline sequence, so it may reflect a read error. The chain employs TRBV7-9 and TRBJ2-7; D is undetermined. This CDR3 contains 15 residues. Per the germline V gene, CDR1 is SEHNR and CDR2 is FQNEAQ (reference sequence). The CDR3 region has the DNA TGTGCCAGCGGCTTTTTGATAGGCCTTCACTACGAGCAGTACTTC. Protein product: CASGFLIGLHYEQYF.

The rearrangement uses TRBV5-5 and TRBJ1-5; D unclear. This CDR3 comprises 15 residues. CDR1 SGHKS and CDR2 YYEKEE come from the germline V gene (reference sequence). Trimming stripped 5 bases from V and 2 bases from J, with 14 bases between. In nucleotides, the CDR3 is TGTGCCAGCAGTCTAAGAGGGATCGGCAATCAGCCCCAGCATTTT. Its protein product is CASSLRGIGNQPQHF.

The chain has TRBV5-1 and TRBJ2-5; 9 bases fit TRBD2. V shed 2 bases, J shed 2 bases, and the junction held 4 bases outside the gene matches. Germline V gives CDR1 SGHRS, CDR2 YFSETQ. This CDR3 region has 15 residues. The CDR3 is CASSFVTSGQETQYF. The CDR3 DNA follows: TGCGCCAGCAGCTTCGTGACTAGCGGACAAGAGACCCAGTACTTC.

This clonotype appeared a few times. The rearrangement joins TRBV29-1 to TRBJ2-7; 7 bases are a match to TRBD2. Trimming took 7 bases from V and 7 from J; bases not matched to a gene: 16. CDR3 length: 14 amino acids. Germline values: CDR1 SQVTM, CDR2 ANQGSEA. The CDR3 sequence is CSGLRSGPPGEQYF. The CDR3 nucleotides are TGCAGCGGTTTACGTAGCGGGCCTCCTGGGGAGCAGTACTTC.

V is TRBV4-1 and J is TRBJ2-7; D gene ambiguous. Germline V gene lookup returns CDR1 MGHRA and CDR2 YSYEKL. The CDR3 covers 15 residues. Trimming took off 1 base at V and 5 bases at J, with 15 bases between the two ends. The CDR3 loop reads CASSQVGSSSHEQYF. CDR3 coding DNA: TGCGCCAGCAGCCAAGTGGGCAGTTCTTCCCACGAGCAGTACTTC.

This clonotype was counted between two and nine times. This rearrangement joins TRBV2 to TRBJ2-2; D is unclear. There are 16 residues in the CDR3. V gave up 5 bases and J gave up 3 bases, with 16 bases separating them. Germline CDR1 reads SNHLY; CDR2 reads FYNNEI. The CDR3 nucleotides are TGTGCCAGCAGTAAAACGTGGCGGATTGACACCGGGGAGCTGTTTTTT. It yields the protein CASSKTWRIDTGELFF.

This chain connects TRBV12-5 to TRBJ2-7; D might be TRBD1 (6 bases). The V and J ends lost 0 bases and 3 bases respectively, with 18 bases between them. This CDR3 is 17 amino acids long. CDR1 and CDR2 (germline): LGHNT, FRNRAP. Here the CDR3 DNA reads TGTGCTAGTGGTTTGGTACCGCTACAGGGAAGAGACTACGAGCAGTACTTC. Translating gives CASGLVPLQGRDYEQYF.

Only a few counts were recorded for this clonotype. The rearrangement joins TRBV29-1 to TRBJ1-2; D perhaps matches TRBD1 (6 bases). There are 13 residues in the CDR3. Trimming pared 5 bases from V and 0 bases from J, leaving 10 bases between. Germline assignment: CDR1 SQVTM and CDR2 ANQGSEA. The CDR3 DNA reads as TGCAGCGTTCGTGCAGGGGCTAACTATGGCTACACCTTC. Protein sequence: CSVRAGANYGYTF.